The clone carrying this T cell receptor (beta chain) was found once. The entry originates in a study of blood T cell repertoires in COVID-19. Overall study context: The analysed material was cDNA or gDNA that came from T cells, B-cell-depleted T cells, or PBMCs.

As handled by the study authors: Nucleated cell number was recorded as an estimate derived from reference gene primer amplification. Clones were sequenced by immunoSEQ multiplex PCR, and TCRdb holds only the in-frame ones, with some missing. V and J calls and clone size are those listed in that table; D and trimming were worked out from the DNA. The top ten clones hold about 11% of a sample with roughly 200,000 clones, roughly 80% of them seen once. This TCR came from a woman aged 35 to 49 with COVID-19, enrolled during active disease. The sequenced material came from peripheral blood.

CDR3 region: CASSPIGGSRETQYF. CDR3 bases: TGTGCCAGCAGCCCCATAGGAGGTAGCAGGGAGACCCAGTACTTC. The chain couples TRBV7-6 to TRBJ2-5, with D perhaps TRBD2 (5 bases). V gave up 5 bases and J gave up 5 bases, with 18 bases separating them. Germline V gene lookup returns CDR1 SGHVS and CDR2 FNYEAQ. The CDR3 totals 15 residues.